This entry lists 11 T cell receptor beta chains sequenced from one sample in a study of blood T cells in healthy people across ages. Then a second PCR, running about 7 to 11 cycles, was carried out with a sample-barcoded 5' primer and a J-beta primer mix. MiXCR, applied by TCRdb to the 5' RACE reads, yields one record per CDR3 protein. The table lists fewer than 800,000 distinct CDR3 sequences, 49% of them singletons. Specimen: blood. The receptors stem from a woman aged 55 to 70 in good health.

The sample holds one count of this clonotype. V gene TRBV28 combines with J gene TRBJ1-6; perhaps TRBD1 as D (5 bases). The germline V gene encodes CDR1 MDHEN and CDR2 SYDVKM. The CDR3 contains 12 residues. V dropped 6 bases and J dropped 12 bases, with 12 bases sitting between them. CDR3 bases: TGTGCCAGCAGCCTCGACGACAGACCCCTCCACTTT. This sequence encodes CASSLDDRPLHF.

V is TRBV20-1 and J is TRBJ2-1, with 12 positions matching TRBD2. The DNA matches TRBJ2-7 better at its end, which makes the J call doubtful. The CDR3 contains 15 residues. Germline V gives CDR1 DFQATT, CDR2 SNEGSKA (reference sequence). In DNA form, the CDR3 reads TGCAGTGCTAGCCCTAGCGGGAGGGCCTACAATGAGCAGTACTTC. Amino acid sequence: CSASPSGRAYNEQYF.

The chain combines TRBV28 with TRBJ2-7; possibly TRBD1 or TRBD2 for D (6 bases each). The germline V gene has CDR1 MDHEN and CDR2 SYDVKM. The CDR3 contains 16 residues. The germline V and J ends were trimmed by 6 bases and 4 bases, with 22 bases remaining between them. The CDR3 bases are TGTGCCAGCAGCACCACAGGGATGGGGGGTGGATACGAGCAGTACTTC. The encoded protein is CASSTTGMGGGYEQYF.

This clonotype was seen at least ten times. The V call is TRBV4-2, the J call TRBJ1-2; D gene uncertain. The CDR3 extends over 13 amino acids. CDR1 LGHNA and CDR2 YNFKEQ come from the germline V gene. V lost 4 bases to trimming and J lost 6 bases, with 12 bases between them. In DNA form, the CDR3 reads TGTGCCAGCAGCCCTGCCACGGCTGATGGCTACACCTTC. This encodes CASSPATADGYTF.

The chain joins TRBV30 to TRBJ1-4; D is possibly TRBD1 (6 bases). Trimming removed 0 bases at V and 6 bases at J, with 11 bases between. Germline CDR1 GTSNPN, CDR2 SVGIG (reference sequence). The CDR3 is made up of 14 amino acids. CDR3 loop: CAWSVGGSDEKLFF. For the CDR3, the DNA is TGTGCCTGGAGTGTCGGGGGCAGCGATGAAAAACTGTTTTTT.

The rearrangement links TRBV7-8 to TRBJ1-5; D is uncertain. CDR3 size: 14 residues. Per the germline V gene, CDR1 is SGHVS and CDR2 is FQNEAQ. Deletions cut 3 bases from V and 6 bases from J, with 12 bases between. CDR3 sequence reads: CASSFEVGGQPQHF. The DNA of the CDR3 is TGTGCCAGCAGCTTCGAGGTCGGCGGTCAGCCCCAGCATTTT.

This clonotype has more than one count but fewer than ten. This rearrangement joins TRBV5-1 to TRBJ2-7, with D hard to call. The germline V gene has CDR1 SGHRS and CDR2 YFSETQ. Trimming cost V 2 bases and J 6 bases, with 9 bases left between them. CDR3 length: 12 amino acids. The CDR3 DNA reads TGCGCCAGCAGCTTAGGAAATTCCGAGCAGTACTTC. Its protein product is CASSLGNSEQYF.

The V gene is TRBV6-2 or TRBV6-3, the J gene TRBJ2-2, with 14 bases identical to TRBD2. CDR3 length equals 17 residues. V dropped 4 bases and J dropped 4; count of bases not matched to a gene: 5. CDR1 is MNHEY and CDR2 is SVGEGT in the germline V gene. The CDR3 DNA reads as TGTGCCAGCAGTTCGACTAGCGGGAGGGTGAGCACCGGGGAGCTGTTTTTT. This sequence encodes CASSSTSGRVSTGELFF.

The J gene is TRBJ1-2, the V gene TRBV7-9, with D maybe TRBD1 (5 bases). Trimming shortened V by 5 bases and J by 8 bases, and 15 bases separated the two germline ends. CDR3 size: 13 residues. From germline, CDR1 is SEHNR and CDR2 FQNEAQ (reference sequence). The DNA of the CDR3 is TGTGCCAGCAGCCCAGCCTGGGGCAGCGGCTACACCTTC. Residues: CASSPAWGSGYTF.

The chain joins TRBV10-3 to TRBJ2-7, with 9 bases aligning to TRBD1. The CDR3 runs to 14 residues. V shed 6 bases, J shed 7 bases, and the junction held 10 bases outside the gene matches. Germline lookup yields CDR1 ENHRY and CDR2 SYGVKD. CDR3 DNA sequence: TGTGCCATCAGAGGCGGGACAGGGTCAAATGAGCAGTACTTC. Amino acids: CAIRGGTGSNEQYF.

In this sample, this clonotype turned up many times. This chain uses TRBV4-2 with TRBJ2-7, with D unresolved. The CDR3 is 14 amino acids. Germline CDR1 is LGHNA and CDR2 is YNFKEQ. V was shortened by 1 base and J by 6 bases, with 13 bases between the two germline ends. The CDR3 is CASSQAQLGSEQYF. Here the CDR3 DNA reads TGTGCCAGCAGCCAAGCTCAGCTTGGCAGCGAGCAGTACTTC.